These 19 T cell receptor beta chains were sequenced from one sample in a study of blood T cell repertoires in COVID-19. TCRdb's table, derived via immunoSEQ multiplex PCR, lists solely in-frame clones and lacks some. This sample yields about 120,000 clones, of which roughly 85% are seen a single time; under 3% belongs to the top ten. Sequencing input: peripheral blood. The receptors stem from a young man with acute or convalescent COVID-19.

The rearrangement uses TRBV18 and TRBJ1-1; no clear D gene. Per germline, CDR1 KGHSH and CDR2 LQKENI. V was clipped by 0 bases and J by 10 bases, with 18 bases between them. This CDR3 spans 15 amino acids. CDR3 in amino acids: CASSPPTDPTLGAFF. CDR3 DNA sequence: TGTGCCAGCTCACCACCAACAGATCCAACACTTGGAGCTTTCTTT. Variable domain in full (rest from reference TRBV18 and TRBJ1-1): NAGVMQNPRHLVRRRGQEARLRCSPMKGHSHVYWYRQLPEEGLKFMVYLQKENIIDESGMPKERFSAEFPKEGPSILRIQQVVRGDSAAYFCASSPPTDPTLGAFFGQGTRLTVV.

This clone was picked up one time. The chain links TRBV3-1 (or the pseudogene TRBV3-2) to TRBJ1-1; maybe TRBD1 (6 bases). The V end lost 4 bases, the J end lost 1 base, and 7 bases lay between the germline ends. Germline V gene sequence: CDR1 LGHDT, CDR2 YNNKEL (reference sequence). The CDR3 is 13 amino acids. The CDR3 here is CASSLGQNTEAFF. CDR3 coding DNA: TGTGCCAGCAGCCTGGGACAGAACACTGAAGCTTTCTTT.

The gene calls are TRBV12-5 and TRBJ1-3; no firm D call. The CDR3 consists of 15 residues. The germline V gene encodes CDR1 LGHNT and CDR2 FRNRAP. The ends were cut back, 5 bases at V and 0 bases at J, with 11 bases in the middle. The CDR3, as DNA: TGTGCTAGTGGTCCCGAACTGATCTCTGGAAACACCATATATTTT. Translation gives CASGPELISGNTIYF.

The rearrangement joins TRBV4-3 to TRBJ2-5, with a tentative D call TRBD1 (5 bases). The CDR3 has 13 residues. Germline-derived CDR1 and CDR2 are LGHNA and YSLEER. V was cut by 3 bases and J by 1 base, with 6 bases left in between. The CDR3 region has the DNA TGCGCCAGCAGCCAGGACATCCAAGAGACCCAGTACTTC. This sequence encodes CASSQDIQETQYF.

The chain combines TRBV6-5 with TRBJ1-5, with D unclear. Trimming shortened V by 9 bases and J by 3 bases, and 15 bases separated the two germline ends. The CDR3 totals 14 residues. The germline V gene encodes CDR1 MNHEY and CDR2 SVGAGI. CDR3 nucleotides: TGTGCCAGTGTTCCCGGGATATACAATCAGCCCCAGCATTTT. It codes for CASVPGIYNQPQHF.

J is TRBJ2-1 and V is TRBV10-3; D not resolved. V gave up 2 bases and J gave up 0 bases, with 8 bases separating them. CDR1 and CDR2 (germline): ENHRY, SYGVKD. This CDR3 spans 15 amino acids. The DNA of the CDR3 is TGTGCCATCAGTGAGAGTGATAGCTCCTACAATGAGCAGTTCTTC. Translating gives CAISESDSSYNEQFF.

The J gene is TRBJ1-3, the V gene TRBV19; D is possibly TRBD1 (5 bases). With 6 bases removed from V and 0 bases from J, the gap between germline ends came to 9 bases. Germline-derived CDR1 and CDR2 are LNHDA and SQIVND (reference sequence). This CDR3 is built from 14 residues. CDR3 region: CASRDSISGNTIYF. For the CDR3, the DNA is TGTGCCAGTAGAGACAGTATCTCTGGAAACACCATATATTTT.

V gene TRBV7-8 combines with J gene TRBJ1-2, with D tentatively TRBD1 (6 bases). V was trimmed by 1 base and J by 3 bases, leaving 6 bases between them. The germline CDR1 and CDR2 sequences are SGHVS and FQNEAQ. The CDR3 is 13 amino acids. This chain's CDR3 is CASSLGTDYGYTF. In nucleotides, the CDR3 is TGTGCCAGCAGCTTAGGGACAGACTATGGCTACACCTTC.

The V and J genes are TRBV19 and TRBJ2-7; 8 nucleotides line up with TRBD1. CDR1 is LNHDA, CDR2 SQIVND, per germline (reference sequence). V was pared by 9 bases and J by 3 bases, with 10 bases of the junction left unmatched. The CDR3 covers 14 residues. CDR3 amino acids: CASRLGTGNYEQYF. DNA for the CDR3: TGTGCCAGCAGACTTGGGACAGGAAACTACGAGCAGTACTTC.

This clone has just a few counts. The rearrangement uses TRBV30 and TRBJ1-1, with D perhaps TRBD1 (5 bases). The CDR3 has 15 amino acids. Germline-derived CDR1 and CDR2 are GTSNPN and SVGIG (reference sequence). Trimming pared 1 base from V and 1 base from J, leaving 13 bases between. The CDR3 DNA reads TGTGCCTGGAGTGCCCCGGGGGGATGGAACACTGAAGCTTTCTTT. It is translated as CAWSAPGGWNTEAFF.

The chain recombines TRBV9 with TRBJ2-2; 9 bases are a match to TRBD1. The V segment lost 4 bases and the J segment 6 bases; nucleotides outside the gene matches: 4. The CDR3 runs to 14 residues. CDR1 is SGDLS, CDR2 YYNGEE, per germline. This chain's CDR3 is CASSIQGASGELFF. The CDR3 DNA sequence: TGTGCCAGCAGCATACAGGGGGCGTCCGGGGAGCTGTTTTTT.

The chain uses TRBV9 and TRBJ2-2, with D hard to call. Looked up from germline, CDR1 is SGDLS and CDR2 is YYNGEE. Between the trimmed V and J ends, which lost 0 bases and 1 base, there was a span of 7 bases. The CDR3 runs 15 residues. The chain's CDR3 is CASSVAQVNTGELFF. The DNA for the CDR3 is TGTGCCAGCAGCGTAGCCCAGGTGAACACCGGGGAGCTGTTTTTT. The full variable domain, with the rest looked up from reference TRBV9 and TRBJ2-2, is DSGVTQTPKHLITATGQRVTLRCSPRSGDLSVYWYQQSLDQGLQFLIQYYNGEERAKGNILERFSAQQFPDLHSELNLSSLELGDSALYFCASSVAQVNTGELFFGEGSRLTVL.

This clone was observed a few times. This rearrangement joins TRBV5-4 to TRBJ2-3; 11 bases map to TRBD2. The trim removed 0 bases at V and 3 bases at J, leaving 3 bases unmatched. Germline V lookup: CDR1 SGHNT, CDR2 YYREEE (reference sequence). This CDR3 spans 16 amino acids. The CDR3 DNA follows: TGTGCCAGCAGCTTGGGTAGCGGGGGGGGAACAGATACGCAGTATTTT. Amino acids: CASSLGSGGGTDTQYF.

The chain has TRBV3-1 (or the pseudogene TRBV3-2) and TRBJ1-4; 7 nucleotides line up with TRBD1. J was trimmed by 7 bases and V by 4 bases; bases with no gene match: 9. The V gene's germline CDR1 is LGHDT and CDR2 YNNKEL (reference sequence). The CDR3 contains 15 residues. Here the CDR3 reads CASSPRDSMGEKLFF. The CDR3 DNA is TGTGCCAGCAGCCCCCGGGACAGTATGGGTGAAAAACTGTTTTTT.

The chain couples TRBV29-1 to TRBJ2-7; the D is unclear. The V gene's germline CDR1 is SQVTM and CDR2 ANQGSEA. The V and J ends lost 4 bases and 0 bases respectively, with 13 bases between them. This CDR3 is built from 14 residues. The CDR3 sequence is CSVGPLTGSYEQYF. The DNA for the CDR3 is TGCAGCGTTGGGCCCCTGACGGGCTCCTACGAGCAGTACTTC.

V is TRBV19 and J is TRBJ1-1; D not resolved. The V gene lost 3 bases and the J gene lost 11 bases, with 10 bases spanning the gap. In germline, CDR1 is LNHDA, CDR2 SQIVND (reference sequence). This CDR3 spans 11 amino acids. The CDR3 here is CASSISGAAFF. The CDR3 DNA sequence: TGTGCCAGTAGTATTTCCGGTGCGGCTTTCTTT.

The V gene is TRBV5-5, the J gene TRBJ2-2; TRBD2 agrees at 14 bases. Per the germline V gene, CDR1 is SGHKS and CDR2 is YYEKEE (reference sequence). This CDR3 has 18 amino acids. Trimming cost V 0 bases and J 3 bases; bases outside gene matches: 4. CDR3 sequence reads: CASSLGLAGGPYTGELFF. The CDR3 DNA sequence: TGTGCCAGCAGCTTGGGACTAGCGGGAGGGCCGTACACCGGGGAGCTGTTTTTT. The variable domain in full, with the rest retrieved from reference TRBV5-5 and TRBJ2-2, is DAGVTQSPTHLIKTRGQQVTLRCSPISGHKSVSWYQQVLGQGPQFIFQYYEKEERGRGNFPDRFSARQFPNYSSELNVNALLLGDSALYLCASSLGLAGGPYTGELFFGEGSRLTVL.

The chain joins TRBV5-1 to TRBJ1-6, with D possibly being TRBD1 (5 bases). CDR1 SGHRS and CDR2 YFSETQ come from the germline V gene. This CDR3 spans 16 amino acids. With 0 bases removed from V and 7 bases from J, the gap between germline ends came to 14 bases. Written as DNA, the CDR3 is TGCGCCAGCAGCTTGGGTTACGGACATTCAAATTCACCCCTCCACTTT. Its protein is CASSLGYGHSNSPLHF.

The J gene is TRBJ2-5, the V gene TRBV7-3; 7 positions match TRBD2. J lost 1 base, V lost 2 bases, and 4 bases had no gene match. The CDR3 sequence is 15 residues long. Germline loops: CDR1 SGHTA, CDR2 FQGTGA. This CDR3 reads CASSLWGLSQETQYF. In DNA form, the CDR3 reads TGTGCCAGCAGCTTATGGGGACTATCCCAAGAGACCCAGTACTTC.